Below are 8 T cell receptor beta chains sequenced from a single sample in a study of siplizumab effects on memory and regulatory T cells. Their antigen targets remain unknown. Coculture of mixed lymphocyte reaction cells was performed at 37°C for five to six days. Method: immunoSEQ multiplex PCR; TCRdb's copy keeps in-frame clones and lacks some. Of about 18,000 clones in the sample, under 55% are singletons; the top ten hold roughly 5.3%. The sequenced sample consisted of CFSE-low (dividing) CD4+ T cells sorted from an allogeneic mixed lymphocyte reaction. Receptors originate from a human donor in good health; the cells came from an allogeneic mixed lymphocyte reaction.

This chain joins TRBV7-3 and TRBJ2-1, with 10 bases lining up with TRBD1. Trimming took 5 bases from V and 7 from J; bases not matched to a gene: 5. This CDR3 contains 14 residues. Per the germline V gene, CDR1 is SGHTA and CDR2 is FQGTGA. The CDR3 DNA is TGTGCCAGCAGCCGTGACAGGGGGCCTAATGAGCAGTTCTTC. Translated: CASSRDRGPNEQFF. Drawing the rest from reference TRBV7-3 and TRBJ2-1, the complete variable domain is GAGVSQTPSNKVTEKGKYVELRCDPISGHTALYWYRQSLGQGPEFLIYFQGTGAADDSGLPNDRFFAVRPEGSVSTLKIQRTERGDSAVYLCASSRDRGPNEQFFGPGTRLTVL.

J is TRBJ1-5 and V is TRBV4-1; no clear D gene. With 4 bases removed from V and 1 base from J, the gap between germline ends came to 23 bases. The CDR3 totals 19 residues. CDR1 and CDR2 (germline): MGHRA, YSYEKL. CDR3 residues: CASSPEVGRTRESNQPQHF. CDR3 sequence (DNA): TGCGCCAGCAGCCCCGAAGTTGGTAGAACCCGAGAGAGCAATCAGCCCCAGCATTTT.

The genes are TRBV6-5 and TRBJ2-3; D is possibly TRBD2 (5 bases). Trimming left V 6 bases short and J 6 bases short, with 16 bases between. The germline V gene has CDR1 MNHEY and CDR2 SVGAGI. The CDR3 totals 14 residues. In DNA form, the CDR3 reads TGTGCCAGCAGCCCATCCGGACTGGGGGATACGCAGTATTTT. Protein sequence: CASSPSGLGDTQYF.

The chain recombines TRBV7-3 with TRBJ2-5; D is possibly TRBD2 (5 bases). The length of the CDR3 is 12 residues. From germline, CDR1 is SGHTA and CDR2 FQGTGA. V lost 5 bases to trimming and J lost 7 bases, with 11 bases between them. The CDR3 DNA sequence: TGTGCCAGCAGCCGGACCGAGGGGACCCAGTACTTC. Protein product: CASSRTEGTQYF.

The rearrangement uses TRBV2 and TRBJ1-5; 7 bases are shared with TRBD1. V was pared by 5 bases and J by 8 bases, with 15 bases of the junction left unmatched. The CDR3 runs 16 residues. CDR1 is SNHLY and CDR2 is FYNNEI in the germline V gene. The CDR3, as DNA: TGTGCCAGCAGTTTTAACAGGGGAGCCAGGTATGAGCCCCAGCATTTT. Translation gives CASSFNRGARYEPQHF.

This sequence joins TRBV7-9 and TRBJ1-5; 11 positions agree with TRBD1. The germline V gene encodes CDR1 SEHNR and CDR2 FQNEAQ (reference sequence). This CDR3 is built from 15 residues. V lost 5 bases to trimming and J lost 6 bases; unmatched junction nucleotides: 6. In DNA, the CDR3 is TGTGCCAGCAGCCCGGTGGACAGGGGGCTTCAGCCCCAGCATTTT. Amino acid sequence: CASSPVDRGLQPQHF.

This rearrangement joins TRBV5-1 to TRBJ2-7, with D uncertain. CDR1 is SGHRS, CDR2 YFSETQ, per germline. This CDR3 comprises 14 residues. V dropped 0 bases and J dropped 2 bases, with 9 bases sitting between them. The CDR3 sequence: CASSLGTPPYEQYF. The CDR3 DNA reads as TGCGCCAGCAGCTTGGGCACGCCACCCTACGAGCAGTACTTC.

The rearrangement uses TRBV7-2 and TRBJ2-2, with D hard to call. Trimming pared 7 bases from V and 4 bases from J, leaving 7 bases between. CDR3 length: 12 residues. Germline CDR1 is SGHTA and CDR2 is FQGNSA. The CDR3 here is CASNYPTGELFF. CDR3 nucleotide sequence: TGTGCCAGCAACTACCCCACCGGGGAGCTGTTTTTT.